What follows is one T cell receptor beta chain and its context. Its antigen is as yet unknown. These data come from a study of T cell repertoires in cytomegalovirus infection. About the research overall: CMV epitopes, recently identified HLA-C-restricted and well-studied HLA-B-restricted, were used. Evidence of both CMV infection and a matching HLA type came from public TCR beta signatures.

Germline V lookup: CDR1 SNHLY, CDR2 FYNNEI. The CDR3 is 15 amino acids. With V trimmed by 6 bases and J by 10 bases, 14 bases remained unmatched. MiXCR, applied by TCRdb to the reads, yields one record per CDR3 protein. The table shows approximately 71,000 distinct CDR3 sequences, with approximately 20% occurring only once. Study-wide findings and caveats: CMV-specific TCR beta clonotypes restricted by HLA-C dominated the ex vivo response.

V is TRBV2 and J is TRBJ1-1; the match to TRBD1 covers 10 bases. The sequences come from CD8+ T cells from cultured PBMCs, collected from culture after CMV antigen stimulation. This receptor was taken from a human donor in good health (CMV status not recorded). Some clones in this sample may be carry-over from other donors' samples. This CDR3 is CASSLPRTGGYRAFF. DNA for the CDR3: TGTGCCAGCAGCCTTCCCAGGACAGGGGGGTATCGAGCTTTCTTT. The full variable domain, its missing parts supplied by reference TRBV2 and TRBJ1-1, is EPEVTQTPSHQVTQMGQEVILRCVPISNHLYFYWYRQILGQKVEFLVSFYNNEISEKSEIFDDQFSVERPDGSNFTLKIRSTKLEDSAMYFCASSLPRTGGYRAFFGQGTRLTVV.